The clone carrying this TCR beta chain occurred once. Its antigen is unidentified. The data were produced by immunoSEQ multiplex PCR, yet TCRdb's version contains in-frame clones alone and is incomplete. The data contain around 70,000 clones, about 88% of them seen just once; the ten biggest clones take up 2%. The source of the sample is a study of a mutant IDH1 vaccine in newly diagnosed glioma. As for the study in general: Treated patients had a mean age of approximately 40 years and a sex split that was roughly 60% male and approximately 40% female.

Time point defined: week 35, safety follow-up. Doses comprised 300 ug of mutant IDH1 20-mer peptide each, plus topical imiquimod. This clonotype originated in a man aged 25 to 40 with glioma. This material consisted of PBMCs, taken from a glioma patient whose treatment included an IDH1 peptide vaccine.

The CDR3 here is CASGGGANTGELFF. CDR3 nucleotides: TGTGCCAGCGGGGGAGGGGCTAACACCGGGGAGCTGTTTTTT. The chain uses TRBV2 and TRBJ2-2, with TRBD2 identical over 7 bases. The CDR3 sequence is 14 residues long. Germline values: CDR1 SNHLY, CDR2 FYNNEI. V lost 8 bases to trimming and J lost 2 bases; unmatched junction nucleotides: 5.